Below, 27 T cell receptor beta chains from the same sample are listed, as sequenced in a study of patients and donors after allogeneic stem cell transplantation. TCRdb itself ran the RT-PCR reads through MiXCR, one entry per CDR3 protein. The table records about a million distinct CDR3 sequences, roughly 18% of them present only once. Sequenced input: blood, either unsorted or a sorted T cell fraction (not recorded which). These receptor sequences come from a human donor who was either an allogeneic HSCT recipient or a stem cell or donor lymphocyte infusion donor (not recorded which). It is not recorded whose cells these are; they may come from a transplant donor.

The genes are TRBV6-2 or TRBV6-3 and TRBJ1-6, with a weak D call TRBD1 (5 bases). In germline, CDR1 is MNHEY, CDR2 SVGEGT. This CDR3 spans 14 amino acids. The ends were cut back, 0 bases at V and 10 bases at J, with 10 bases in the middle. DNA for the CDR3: TGTGCCAGCAGTTACTCGGAGGGGTGGTCACCCCTCCACTTT. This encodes CASSYSEGWSPLHF.

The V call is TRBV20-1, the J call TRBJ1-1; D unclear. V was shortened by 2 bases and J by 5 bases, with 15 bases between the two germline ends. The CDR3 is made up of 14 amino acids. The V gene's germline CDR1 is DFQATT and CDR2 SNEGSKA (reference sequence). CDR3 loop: CSARIIAGRTEAFF. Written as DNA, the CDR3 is TGCAGTGCTAGAATTATCGCCGGACGGACTGAAGCTTTCTTT.

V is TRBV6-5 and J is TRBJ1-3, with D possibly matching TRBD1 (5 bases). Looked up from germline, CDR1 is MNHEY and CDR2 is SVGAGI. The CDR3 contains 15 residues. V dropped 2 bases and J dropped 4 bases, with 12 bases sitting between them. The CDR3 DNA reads TGTGCCAGCAGTTACGGGGTGGGGGGAGGAAACACCATATATTTT. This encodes CASSYGVGGGNTIYF.

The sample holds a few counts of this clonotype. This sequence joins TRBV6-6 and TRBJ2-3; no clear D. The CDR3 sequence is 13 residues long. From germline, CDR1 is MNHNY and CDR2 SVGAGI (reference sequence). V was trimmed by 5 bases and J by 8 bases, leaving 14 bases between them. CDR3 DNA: TGTGCCAGCAGTCCGCGGACGGGCTTTACGCAGTATTTT. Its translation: CASSPRTGFTQYF.

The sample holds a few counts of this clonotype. CDR3 in amino acids: CASSSVGYQPQHF. In DNA, the CDR3 is TGTGCCAGCAGTTCAGTAGGTTATCAGCCCCAGCATTTT. The chain employs TRBV12-3 or TRBV12-4 and TRBJ1-5; unclear D gene. Trimming left V 4 bases short and J 5 bases short, with 9 bases between. This CDR3 has 13 residues.

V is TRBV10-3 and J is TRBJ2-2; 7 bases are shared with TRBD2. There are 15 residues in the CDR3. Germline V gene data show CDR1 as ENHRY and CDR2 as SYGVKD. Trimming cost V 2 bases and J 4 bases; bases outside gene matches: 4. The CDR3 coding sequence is TGTGCCATCAGTGAGACTAGCGAGCGCACCGGGGAGCTGTTTTTT. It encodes CAISETSERTGELFF.

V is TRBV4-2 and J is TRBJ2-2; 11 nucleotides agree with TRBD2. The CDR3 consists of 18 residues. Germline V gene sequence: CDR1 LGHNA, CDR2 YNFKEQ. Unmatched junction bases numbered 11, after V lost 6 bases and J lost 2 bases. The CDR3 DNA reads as TGTGCCAGCAGGGGGCTAGCGGGAGGTGGGATCAACACCGGGGAGCTGTTTTTT. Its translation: CASRGLAGGGINTGELFF.

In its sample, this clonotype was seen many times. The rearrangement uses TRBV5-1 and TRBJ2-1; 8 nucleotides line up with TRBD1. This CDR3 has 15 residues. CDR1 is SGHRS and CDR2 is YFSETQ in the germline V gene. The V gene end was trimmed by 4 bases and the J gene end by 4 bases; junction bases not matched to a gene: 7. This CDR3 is CASSLRQGRYNEQFF. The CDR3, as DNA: TGCGCCAGCAGCCTTAGACAGGGGAGATACAATGAGCAGTTCTTC.

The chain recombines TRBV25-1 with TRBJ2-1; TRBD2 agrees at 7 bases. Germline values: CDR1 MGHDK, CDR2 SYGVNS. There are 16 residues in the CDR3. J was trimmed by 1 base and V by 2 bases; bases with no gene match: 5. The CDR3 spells CASSEILADSYNEQFF. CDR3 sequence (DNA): TGTGCCAGCAGTGAAATCCTAGCGGATTCCTACAATGAGCAGTTCTTC.

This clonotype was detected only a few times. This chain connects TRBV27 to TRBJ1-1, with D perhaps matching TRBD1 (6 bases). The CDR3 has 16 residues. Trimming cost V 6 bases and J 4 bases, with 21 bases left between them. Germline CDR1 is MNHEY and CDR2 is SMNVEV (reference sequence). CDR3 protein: CASSLWTASVGTEAFF. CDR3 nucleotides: TGTGCCAGCAGCCTATGGACAGCGTCCGTGGGCACTGAAGCTTTCTTT.

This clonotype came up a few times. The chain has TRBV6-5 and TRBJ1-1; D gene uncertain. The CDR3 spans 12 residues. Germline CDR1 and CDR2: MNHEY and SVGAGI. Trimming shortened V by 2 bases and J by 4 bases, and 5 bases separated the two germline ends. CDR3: CASSYESTEAFF. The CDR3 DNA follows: TGTGCCAGCAGTTACGAATCCACTGAAGCTTTCTTT.

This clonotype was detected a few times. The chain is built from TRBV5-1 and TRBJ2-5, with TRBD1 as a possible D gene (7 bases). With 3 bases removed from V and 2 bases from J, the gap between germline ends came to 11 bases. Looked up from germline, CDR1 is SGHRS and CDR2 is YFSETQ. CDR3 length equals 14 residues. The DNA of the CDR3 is TGCGCCAGCAGCTCGGGGGACAGTCAAGAGACCCAGTACTTC. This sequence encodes CASSSGDSQETQYF.

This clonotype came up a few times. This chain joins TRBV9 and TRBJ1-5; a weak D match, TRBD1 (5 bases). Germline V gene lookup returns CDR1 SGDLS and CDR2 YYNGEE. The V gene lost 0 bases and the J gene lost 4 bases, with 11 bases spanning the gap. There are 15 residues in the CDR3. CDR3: CASSVEGLRNQPQHF. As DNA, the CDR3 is TGTGCCAGCAGCGTAGAGGGACTGAGAAATCAGCCCCAGCATTTT.

The CDR3 is CASSFGTVSYNEQFF. The CDR3 coding sequence is TGTGCCAGCAGCTTCGGGACTGTATCCTACAATGAGCAGTTCTTC. V usage is TRBV7-2 and J usage is TRBJ2-1, with D maybe TRBD2 (6 bases). The CDR3 runs 15 residues. The V end lost 3 bases, the J end lost 1 base, and 10 bases lay between the germline ends. The germline V gene has CDR1 SGHTA and CDR2 FQGNSA.

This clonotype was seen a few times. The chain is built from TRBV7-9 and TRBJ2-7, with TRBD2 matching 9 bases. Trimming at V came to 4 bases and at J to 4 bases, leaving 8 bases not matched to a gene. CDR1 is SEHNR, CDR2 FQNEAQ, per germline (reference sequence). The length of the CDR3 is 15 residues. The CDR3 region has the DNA TGTGCCAGCAGCTCAGATAGCGGGAGATTATACGAGCAGTACTTC. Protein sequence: CASSSDSGRLYEQYF. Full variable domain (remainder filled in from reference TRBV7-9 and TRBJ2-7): DTGVSQNPRHKITKRGQNVTFRCDPISEHNRLYWYRQTLGQGPEFLTYFQNEAQLEKSRLLSDRFSAERPKGSFSTLEIQRTEQGDSAMYLCASSSDSGRLYEQYFGPGTRLTVT.

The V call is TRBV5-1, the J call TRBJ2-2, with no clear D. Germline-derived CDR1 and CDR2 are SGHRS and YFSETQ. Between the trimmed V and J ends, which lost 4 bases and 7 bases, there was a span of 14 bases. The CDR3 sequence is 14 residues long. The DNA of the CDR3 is TGCGCCAGCAGCGCTGACACGGAGTACGGGGAGCTGTTTTTT. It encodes CASSADTEYGELFF.

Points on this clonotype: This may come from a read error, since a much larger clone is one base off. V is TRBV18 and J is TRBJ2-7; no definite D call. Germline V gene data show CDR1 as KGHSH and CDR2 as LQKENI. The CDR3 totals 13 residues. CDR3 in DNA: TGTGCCAGCCCACCACCGCCCGGCTACGAGCAGTACTTC. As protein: CASPPPPGYEQYF.

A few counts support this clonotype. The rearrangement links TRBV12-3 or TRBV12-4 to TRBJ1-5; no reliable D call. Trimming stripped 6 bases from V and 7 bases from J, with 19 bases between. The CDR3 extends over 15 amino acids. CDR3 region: CASSPGREGEQPQHF. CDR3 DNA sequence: TGTGCCAGCAGCCCGGGGAGGGAAGGAGAGCAGCCCCAGCATTTT.

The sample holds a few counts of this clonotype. CDR3 sequence reads: CSATGRGNTNEQFF. CDR3 coding DNA: TGCAGTGCCACCGGGAGAGGAAACACAAATGAGCAGTTCTTC. The V and J genes are TRBV20-1 and TRBJ2-1; a possible D gene is TRBD2 (6 bases). The CDR3 runs 14 residues. Germline-derived CDR1 and CDR2 are DFQATT and SNEGSKA (reference sequence). The V and J ends lost 6 bases and 7 bases respectively, with 19 bases between them.

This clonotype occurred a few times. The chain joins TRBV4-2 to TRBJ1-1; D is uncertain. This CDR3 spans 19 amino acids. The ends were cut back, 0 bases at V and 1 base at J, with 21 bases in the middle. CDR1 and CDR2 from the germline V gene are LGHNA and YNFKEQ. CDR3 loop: CASSQDNIEVSRKNTEAFF. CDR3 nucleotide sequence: TGTGCCAGCAGCCAAGATAATATAGAGGTCTCACGGAAGAACACTGAAGCTTTCTTT.

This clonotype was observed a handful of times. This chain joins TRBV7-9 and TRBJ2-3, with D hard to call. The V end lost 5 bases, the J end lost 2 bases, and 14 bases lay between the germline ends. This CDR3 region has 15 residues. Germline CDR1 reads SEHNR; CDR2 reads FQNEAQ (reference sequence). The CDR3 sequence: CASSAGQQNTDTQYF. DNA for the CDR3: TGTGCCAGCAGCGCCGGTCAGCAAAACACAGATACGCAGTATTTT.

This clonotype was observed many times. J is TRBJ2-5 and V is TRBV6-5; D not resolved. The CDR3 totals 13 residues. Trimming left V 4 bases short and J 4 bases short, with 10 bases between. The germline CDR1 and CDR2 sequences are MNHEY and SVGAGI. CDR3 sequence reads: CASSLSLPETQYF. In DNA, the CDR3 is TGTGCCAGCAGTTTAAGTCTACCAGAGACCCAGTACTTC.

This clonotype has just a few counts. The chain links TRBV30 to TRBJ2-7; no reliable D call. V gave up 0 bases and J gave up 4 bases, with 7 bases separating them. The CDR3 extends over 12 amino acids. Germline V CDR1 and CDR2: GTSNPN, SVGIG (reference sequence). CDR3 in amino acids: CAWSVTEYEQYF. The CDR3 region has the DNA TGTGCCTGGAGTGTAACGGAGTACGAGCAGTACTTC.

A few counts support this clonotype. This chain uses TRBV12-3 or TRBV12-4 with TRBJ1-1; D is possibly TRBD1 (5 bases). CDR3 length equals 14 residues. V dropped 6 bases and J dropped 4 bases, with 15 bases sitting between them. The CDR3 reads CASRAEGLSTEAFF. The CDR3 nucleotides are TGTGCCAGCAGGGCGGAGGGGTTGAGCACTGAAGCTTTCTTT.

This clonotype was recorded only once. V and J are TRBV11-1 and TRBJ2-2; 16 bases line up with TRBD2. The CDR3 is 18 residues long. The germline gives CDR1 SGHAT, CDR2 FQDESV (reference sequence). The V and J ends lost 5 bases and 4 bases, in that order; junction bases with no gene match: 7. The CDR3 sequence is CASSAGTSGRVITGELFF. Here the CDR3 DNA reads TGTGCCAGCAGCGCTGGGACTAGCGGGAGGGTGATCACCGGGGAGCTGTTTTTT.

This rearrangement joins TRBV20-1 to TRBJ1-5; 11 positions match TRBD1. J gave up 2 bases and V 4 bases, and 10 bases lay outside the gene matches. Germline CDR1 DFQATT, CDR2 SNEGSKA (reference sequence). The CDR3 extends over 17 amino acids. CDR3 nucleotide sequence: TGCAGTGCTAACCGGGACAGGGGGAAGCGGGGCAATCAGCCCCAGCATTTT. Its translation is CSANRDRGKRGNQPQHF.

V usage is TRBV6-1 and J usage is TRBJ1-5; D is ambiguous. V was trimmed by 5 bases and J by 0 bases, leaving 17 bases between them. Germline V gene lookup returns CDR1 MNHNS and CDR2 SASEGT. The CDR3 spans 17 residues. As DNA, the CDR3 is TGTGCCAGCAGTCCACTACCCGGACCGCTTAGCAATCAGCCCCAGCATTTT. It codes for CASSPLPGPLSNQPQHF.